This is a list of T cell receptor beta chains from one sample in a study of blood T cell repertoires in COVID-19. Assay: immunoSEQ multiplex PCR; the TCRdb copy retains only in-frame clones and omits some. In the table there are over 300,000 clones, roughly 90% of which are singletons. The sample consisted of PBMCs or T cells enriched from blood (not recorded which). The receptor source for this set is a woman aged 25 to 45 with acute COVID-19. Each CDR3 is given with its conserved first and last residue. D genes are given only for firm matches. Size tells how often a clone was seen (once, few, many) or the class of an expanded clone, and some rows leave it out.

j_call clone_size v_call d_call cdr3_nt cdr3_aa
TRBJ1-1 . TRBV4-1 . TGCGCCAGCAGCCAAGGCCTCGGGAACACTGAAGCTTTCTTT CASSQGLGNTEAFF
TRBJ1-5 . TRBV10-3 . TGTGCTTACAGGCGGGGGTACAGCAATCAGCCCCAGCATTTT CAYRRGYSNQPQHF
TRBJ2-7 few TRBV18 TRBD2 TGTGCCAGCTCATCGGTGCGCGGGGAGGGTAGGGAGCAGTACTTC CASSSVRGEGREQYF
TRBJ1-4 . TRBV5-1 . TGCGCCAGCAGCTCAGTTCGCGGGGGTGACGAAAAACTGTTTTTT CASSSVRGGDEKLFF
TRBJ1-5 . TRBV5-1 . TGCGCCAGCAGCCCTGGAGGGTGGGATGCTAGCAATCAGCCCCAGCATTTT CASSPGGWDASNQPQHF
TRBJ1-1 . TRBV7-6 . TGTGCCAGCAGCGTTAATAACAGGGCGCAAACTGAAGCTTTCTTT CASSVNNRAQTEAFF
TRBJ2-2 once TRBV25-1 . TGTGCCAGCAGTGAAACAGGGTTGGGCGGGGAGCTGTTTTTT CASSETGLGGELFF
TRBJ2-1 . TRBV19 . TGTGCCAGTAGTACTAACTCCTACAATGAGCAGTTCTTC CASSTNSYNEQFF
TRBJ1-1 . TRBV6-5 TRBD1 TGTGCCAGCAATAAGGGCAGGGGGCCCCCTGAAGCTTTCTTT CASNKGRGPPEAFF
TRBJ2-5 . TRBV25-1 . TGTGCCAGCAGTGTTAAAGAGACCCAGTACTTC CASSVKETQYF
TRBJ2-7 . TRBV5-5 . TGTGCCAGCAGCCGGGGTAGTTCCTACGAGCAGTACTTC CASSRGSSYEQYF
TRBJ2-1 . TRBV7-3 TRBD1 TGTGCCAGCAGCTGGGGGACAGGGGGCATTAATGAGCAGTTCTTC CASSWGTGGINEQFF
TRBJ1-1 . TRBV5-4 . TGTGCCAGCAGCCCTGAACAGGGCATGAACACTGAAGCTTTCTTT CASSPEQGMNTEAFF
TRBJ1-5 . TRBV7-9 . TGTGCCAGCAGCGTTGGGGGCGGGCAGGGCAATCAGCCCCAGCATTTT CASSVGGGQGNQPQHF
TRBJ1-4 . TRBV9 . TGTGCCAGCAGCGGGGCTGACAGCGCGGTTGAAAAACTGTTTTTT CASSGADSAVEKLFF
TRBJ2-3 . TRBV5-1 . TGCGCCAGCAGCTCGAGGACTCTAGATACGCAGTATTTT CASSSRTLDTQYF
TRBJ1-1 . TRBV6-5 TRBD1 TGTGCCAGCAGTATGGGGGGCAGGGGGCAAACTGAAGCTTTCTTT CASSMGGRGQTEAFF